Detailed here is one TCR beta chain. Which antigen it targets is not known. Base qualities were left out, and no much larger clone turns up one base away. V and J are trimmed by 2 bases and 9 bases, and the gene matches miss 8 bases of the junction. Inclusive of the bounding cysteine and phenylalanine, the CDR3 is 15 residues long. The sequence is cut down to CDR3 DNA, 45 bases in frame from base 1. CDR1 MNHEY and CDR2 SMNVEV are derived from the germline V gene (reference sequence). The data are from a study of blood T cell repertoires in COVID-19 (dated by TCRdb to about 2020). For the study in its entirety: The collaborator samples originated in the United States, Italy and Spain and spanned the acute and convalescent phases of COVID-19. The samples were drawn from the first 160 participants of the ongoing ImmuneRACE study and from under 1,500 subjects provided by 6 global collaborators. Where available, HLA class I and class II types were taken from metadata supplied by the sample provider and were not determined by assay-based typing. The prospective study material was composed of cDNA or gDNA derived from T cells, B-cell-depleted T cells, or PBMCs. Deeply sampled blood TCRbeta repertoires from subjects exposed to, actively infected with, or recovered from COVID-19 were included in the dataset. Sample metadata almost always included a de-identified subject ID, COVID-19 status, age in years and sex. The repertoires were released in a freely available public database intended as a resource for research on the immune response to SARS-CoV-2.

One collaborating source in Seattle enrolled patients while the patients were actively infected and followed the patients over time throughout the course of disease. Each collaborating institution followed its own protocols to collect whole blood in K2EDTA tubes. For TCRbeta analysis, collaborators shipped samples as frozen whole blood, isolated PBMCs, or DNA extracted from either of those sample types. General conclusions and limits of the study: The amount of clinical and demographic metadata varied by source and participant and was provided uncurated.

TCRbeta CDR3 regions were amplified from genomic DNA by means of the immunoSEQ Assay, a bias-controlled multiplex PCR. Processing in the source paper ran as follows. The number of nucleated cells in each sample was estimated from the amplification of reference gene primers within the assay. To quantify the absolute abundance of each unique TCRbeta CDR3 rearrangement, sequence reads were collapsed and filtered. For each sample, productive Simpson clonality was calculated as the square root of Simpson's diversity index over productive rearrangements. Here the immuneACCESS table is served through TCRdb, limited to in-frame sequences with V and J called. Missing clones are a known gap in these copies; in checked studies unresolved V genes cover under half, and the rest lacks a known reason. Clonal size and the V and J genes are those of that table, whereas D and trimming came from the DNA. This sample is represented by about 180,000 clones; roughly 84% of them were singletons. Around a sixth of the sample is in the top ten clones.

Here the chain combines TRBV27 and TRBJ1-5, with TRBD1 matching 9 junction bases. The sequencing input was peripheral blood. The sequence was obtained from a person aged 65-85 years with COVID-19, enrolled during active disease. The nucleotides are TGTGCCAGCAGTTTAATCGGGACAGGGTCCTGGCCCCAGCATTTT. It translates as CASSLIGTGSWPQHF.